A single sample gave rise to the 27 T cell receptor beta chains below, sequenced in a study of vaccination and CD4 T cells after COVID-19. Cultured CD4+ T cells had their DNA profiled by the Oncomine TCR Beta short-read assay. TCRdb ran MiXCR on the PCR reads and lists one entry per CDR3 protein. The repertoire holds some 13,000 distinct CDR3 sequences, approximately 57% seen once, with about 7.8% in the top ten. What these receptors recognize is not known. The treatment was: roughly 10-day PBMC culture with coronavirus spike peptide pools or control peptides (ViraFEST assay). Material: CD4+ T cells from blood, cultured in vitro. These receptors came from a human donor who had recovered from COVID-19.

The chain joins TRBV15 to TRBJ2-3; the match to TRBD2 covers 12 bases. The trim removed 3 bases at V and 3 bases at J, leaving 1 base unmatched. Germline lookup yields CDR1 LNHNV and CDR2 YYDKDF (reference sequence). The CDR3 spans 15 residues. The CDR3 loop is CATSRTSGSTDTQYF. The CDR3 DNA is TGTGCCACCAGCAGGACTAGCGGGAGTACAGATACGCAGTATTTT.

This rearrangement joins TRBV27 to TRBJ2-5; the D is unclear. From germline, CDR1 is MNHEY and CDR2 SMNVEV (reference sequence). This CDR3 has 13 residues. Trimming took off 2 bases at V and 0 bases at J, with 4 bases between the two ends. The CDR3 loop is CASSLDYQETQYF. DNA for the CDR3: TGTGCCAGCAGTTTAGACTACCAAGAGACCCAGTACTTC.

This chain links TRBV28 with TRBJ1-1, with D possibly being TRBD1 (5 bases). Trimming took off 2 bases at V and 4 bases at J, with 11 bases between the two ends. The germline V gene encodes CDR1 MDHEN and CDR2 SYDVKM. There are 14 residues in the CDR3. The CDR3 spells CASSLGRGRTEAFF. The CDR3 DNA sequence: TGTGCCAGCAGTTTAGGTCGGGGCCGCACTGAAGCTTTCTTT.

A few counts support this clonotype. The J gene is TRBJ2-3, the V gene TRBV24-1; unclear D gene. Trimming removed 1 base from V and 6 bases from J, with 4 bases in between. The CDR3 sequence is 12 residues long. Germline V gives CDR1 KGHDR, CDR2 SFDVKD. The CDR3 nucleotides are TGTGCCACCAGTGATTTTAAGGATACGCAGTATTTT. Residues: CATSDFKDTQYF.

V is TRBV30 and J is TRBJ2-6; TRBD1 matches at 12 bases. The CDR3 consists of 15 residues. The germline V gene encodes CDR1 GTSNPN and CDR2 SVGIG (reference sequence). Losses at the gene ends were 8 bases for V and 4 bases for J; bases not matched to a gene: 6. In DNA, the CDR3 is TGTGCCGGGGGACAGGGGGCGGGAGGGGCCAACGTCCTGACTTTC. It encodes CAGGQGAGGANVLTF.

J is TRBJ1-5 and V is TRBV3-1; D perhaps matches TRBD1 (6 bases). Germline V lookup: CDR1 LGHDT, CDR2 YNNKEL (reference sequence). V was clipped by 1 base and J by 10 bases, with 17 bases between them. CDR3 length: 15 residues. CDR3 coding DNA: TGTGCCAGCAGCCAAGGAGGGGGGTCGGGGAAACCCCAGCATTTT. It yields the protein CASSQGGGSGKPQHF.

A few counts support this clonotype. The J gene is TRBJ1-1, the V gene TRBV6-2 or TRBV6-3; TRBD1 might be the D (5 bases). Germline assignment: CDR1 MNHEY and CDR2 SVGEGT. V was shortened by 7 bases and J by 9 bases, with 18 bases between the two germline ends. This CDR3 contains 13 residues. The CDR3 region is CASTPHGARKAFF. The CDR3 region has the DNA TGTGCCAGCACCCCGCACGGGGCCCGGAAAGCTTTCTTT.

V gene TRBV6-2 or TRBV6-3 combines with J gene TRBJ2-3; 10 nucleotides line up with TRBD1. The trim removed 5 bases at V and 4 bases at J, leaving 3 bases unmatched. The CDR3 extends over 14 amino acids. CDR1 and CDR2 (germline): MNHEY, SVGEGT. The CDR3 spells CASSGTGVADTQYF. The CDR3 nucleotides are TGTGCCAGCAGTGGGACAGGGGTGGCAGATACGCAGTATTTT.

This chain connects TRBV28 to TRBJ2-5; TRBD1 agrees at 7 bases. Per germline, CDR1 MDHEN and CDR2 SYDVKM. This CDR3 contains 14 residues. The J segment lost 5 bases and the V segment lost 3 bases, leaving 6 bases of the junction unmatched. This chain's CDR3 is CASSFRGSWETQYF. The CDR3 nucleotides are TGTGCCAGCAGTTTCAGGGGGTCTTGGGAGACCCAGTACTTC. The complete variable domain, with remaining parts taken from reference TRBV28 and TRBJ2-5, reads DVKVTQSSRYLVKRTGEKVFLECVQDMDHENMFWYRQDPGLGLRLIYFSYDVKMKEKGDIPEGYSVSREKKERFSLILESASTNQTSMYLCASSFRGSWETQYFGPGTRLLVL.

The genes are TRBV15 and TRBJ2-5, with TRBD2 matching 7 bases. Trimming removed 5 bases from V and 3 bases from J; junction bases left unmatched: 12. The CDR3 contains 16 residues. CDR1 LNHNV and CDR2 YYDKDF come from the germline V gene (reference sequence). In DNA, the CDR3 is TGTGCCACCAGCGCACAAGGAGCGGGGAACGAAGAGACCCAGTACTTC. It specifies CATSAQGAGNEETQYF.

The CDR3 protein is CSARRAGGIGKLFF. The CDR3 nucleotides are TGCAGTGCTAGGAGAGCAGGGGGAATCGGAAAACTGTTTTTT. The chain has TRBV20-1 and TRBJ1-4; 7 bases are shared with TRBD1. J was trimmed by 10 bases and V by 3 bases; bases with no gene match: 11. Germline V gene sequence: CDR1 DFQATT, CDR2 SNEGSKA (reference sequence). The CDR3 runs to 14 residues.

This clonotype appeared a few times. V usage is TRBV6-2 or TRBV6-3 and J usage is TRBJ1-5, with TRBD1 matching 8 bases. CDR1 is MNHEY and CDR2 is SVGEGT in the germline V gene. V lost 6 bases, J lost 0 bases, and 13 bases stayed unmatched. The CDR3 is 18 amino acids. CDR3 region: CASRRAGTGYYSNQPQHF. In DNA, the CDR3 is TGTGCCAGCAGGAGAGCCGGGACAGGATATTATAGCAATCAGCCCCAGCATTTT.

The V and J genes are TRBV20-1 and TRBJ2-1, with no clear D. V dropped 0 bases and J dropped 0 bases, with 12 bases sitting between them. Germline CDR1 and CDR2: DFQATT and SNEGSKA (reference sequence). The CDR3 is 16 amino acids. The CDR3 DNA follows: TGCAGTGCTAGAGATCTCGGTCGAGGCTCCTACAATGAGCAGTTCTTC. It yields the protein CSARDLGRGSYNEQFF.

The chain carries TRBV7-9 and TRBJ1-2; no definite D call. This CDR3 is built from 14 residues. V was shortened by 1 base and J by 0 bases, with 6 bases between the two germline ends. The germline gives CDR1 SEHNR, CDR2 FQNEAQ (reference sequence). The CDR3 reads CASSLGGANYGYTF. The CDR3 bases are TGTGCCAGCAGCTTAGGCGGAGCTAACTATGGCTACACCTTC. Looking up the rest from reference TRBV7-9 and TRBJ1-2 gives the full variable domain: DTGVSQNPRHKITKRGQNVTFRCDPISEHNRLYWYRQTLGQGPEFLTYFQNEAQLEKSRLLSDRFSAERPKGSFSTLEIQRTEQGDSAMYLCASSLGGANYGYTFGSGTRLTVV.

The chain combines TRBV5-4 with TRBJ2-5; TRBD1 matches at 11 bases. The trim removed 4 bases at V and 3 bases at J, leaving 2 bases unmatched. Germline CDR1 SGHNT, CDR2 YYREEE (reference sequence). The CDR3 is 14 residues long. CDR3 residues: CASSQGQGEETQYF. In DNA form, the CDR3 reads TGTGCCAGCAGCCAGGGACAGGGGGAAGAGACCCAGTACTTC.

The chain has TRBV4-1 and TRBJ1-1; no clear D. Trimming removed 0 bases at V and 0 bases at J, with 11 bases between. The CDR3 spans 16 residues. In germline, CDR1 is MGHRA, CDR2 YSYEKL. The CDR3 loop is CASSQEKGVMNTEAFF. The CDR3 DNA is TGCGCCAGCAGCCAAGAAAAAGGCGTGATGAACACTGAAGCTTTCTTT.

This clonotype was picked up a small number of times. This chain links TRBV2 with TRBJ2-5; D assignment may be TRBD1 or TRBD2 (6 bases each). The CDR3 is 15 amino acids. V lost 7 bases and J 5 bases, leaving 20 bases between the germline ends. Germline loops: CDR1 SNHLY, CDR2 FYNNEI. CDR3 sequence reads: CASKRVEGEVETQYF. CDR3 in DNA: TGTGCCAGCAAGCGGGTGGAGGGGGAAGTCGAGACCCAGTACTTC.

The chain combines TRBV7-3 with TRBJ2-2; no reliable D call. The CDR3 is made up of 16 amino acids. Trimming stripped 0 bases from V and 5 bases from J, with 13 bases between. Germline V gives CDR1 SGHTA, CDR2 FQGTGA. The CDR3 nucleotides read TGTGCCAGCAGCTTAACATTTGGTTCGATAACCGGGGAGCTGTTTTTT. Translation: CASSLTFGSITGELFF.

This clonotype was seen a few times. The rearrangement links TRBV24-1 to TRBJ2-5; D may be TRBD1 (6 bases). Deletions cut 7 bases from V and 5 bases from J, with 16 bases between. Per the germline V gene, CDR1 is KGHDR and CDR2 is SFDVKD. CDR3 length equals 14 residues. The CDR3 region has the DNA TGTGCCACCAGGGGGACGGGAACAGGGGAGACCCAGTACTTC. Translated: CATRGTGTGETQYF.

The chain is built from TRBV4-1 and TRBJ1-2; weak D call: TRBD1 (6 bases). Per germline, CDR1 MGHRA and CDR2 YSYEKL. The CDR3 has 12 amino acids. V shed 3 bases and J shed 7 bases, with 9 bases lying between them. CDR3 loop: CASSQGGAGYTF. The CDR3 DNA reads TGCGCCAGCAGCCAGGGGGGCGCTGGCTACACCTTC.

This rearrangement joins TRBV12-3 or TRBV12-4 to TRBJ2-5; possible D gene TRBD2, 6 bases. V gave up 8 bases and J gave up 1 base, with 8 bases separating them. The CDR3 is 12 amino acids. CDR3 protein: CASGRSQETQYF. The CDR3 nucleotides read TGTGCCAGCGGGAGGAGCCAAGAGACCCAGTACTTC.

This clonotype occurred a few times. V gene TRBV6-1 combines with J gene TRBJ1-5; D is ambiguous. This CDR3 is built from 14 residues. Germline values: CDR1 MNHNS, CDR2 SASEGT. Trimming took off 2 bases at V and 6 bases at J, with 11 bases between the two ends. The DNA for the CDR3 is TGTGCCAGCAGTGAAACTGGGCAATTTCAGCCCCAGCATTTT. Translating it yields CASSETGQFQPQHF.

This clonotype came up a few times. The chain joins TRBV12-3 or TRBV12-4 to TRBJ2-5; weak D call: TRBD1 (6 bases). The V end lost 7 bases, the J end lost 4 bases, and 10 bases lay between the germline ends. The CDR3 is 12 residues long. The CDR3 reads CASTEQGETQYF. CDR3 bases: TGTGCCAGCACGGAACAGGGAGAGACCCAGTACTTC.

This clonotype was counted a single time. The chain employs TRBV20-1 and TRBJ1-6; the D is unclear. CDR1 and CDR2 (germline): DFQATT, SNEGSKA (reference sequence). The CDR3 contains 12 residues. CDR3 sequence (DNA): TGCACCGTGGGATCTCGGGAATCACCCCTCCACTTT. This sequence encodes CTVGSRESPLHF.

This clonotype occurred a few times. V gene TRBV7-9 combines with J gene TRBJ1-5; D not certain. V lost 4 bases and J lost 3, with 10 bases in between. This CDR3 comprises 14 residues. Germline V gene lookup returns CDR1 SEHNR and CDR2 FQNEAQ (reference sequence). In DNA, the CDR3 is TGTGCCAGCAGCTCCGGGCTACTCAATCAGCCCCAGCATTTT. Its translation is CASSSGLLNQPQHF.

The V gene is TRBV7-8, the J gene TRBJ1-1; no reliable D call. Germline values: CDR1 SGHVS, CDR2 FQNEAQ. The CDR3 runs 14 residues. Deletions cut 1 base from V and 8 bases from J, with 14 bases between. CDR3 sequence: CASSLVSSTQEAFF. For the CDR3, the DNA is TGTGCCAGCAGCTTAGTCTCCTCCACCCAGGAAGCTTTCTTT.

This chain joins TRBV21-1 and TRBJ1-1; the table's D gene call, TRBD1, was not cross checked with the DNA. TRBV21-1 counts as a pseudogene. This CDR3 is built from 13 residues. For the CDR3, the DNA is TGTGCCAGCAGCAAACCCCCGAACACTGAAGCTTTCTTT. This encodes CASSKPPNTEAFF.